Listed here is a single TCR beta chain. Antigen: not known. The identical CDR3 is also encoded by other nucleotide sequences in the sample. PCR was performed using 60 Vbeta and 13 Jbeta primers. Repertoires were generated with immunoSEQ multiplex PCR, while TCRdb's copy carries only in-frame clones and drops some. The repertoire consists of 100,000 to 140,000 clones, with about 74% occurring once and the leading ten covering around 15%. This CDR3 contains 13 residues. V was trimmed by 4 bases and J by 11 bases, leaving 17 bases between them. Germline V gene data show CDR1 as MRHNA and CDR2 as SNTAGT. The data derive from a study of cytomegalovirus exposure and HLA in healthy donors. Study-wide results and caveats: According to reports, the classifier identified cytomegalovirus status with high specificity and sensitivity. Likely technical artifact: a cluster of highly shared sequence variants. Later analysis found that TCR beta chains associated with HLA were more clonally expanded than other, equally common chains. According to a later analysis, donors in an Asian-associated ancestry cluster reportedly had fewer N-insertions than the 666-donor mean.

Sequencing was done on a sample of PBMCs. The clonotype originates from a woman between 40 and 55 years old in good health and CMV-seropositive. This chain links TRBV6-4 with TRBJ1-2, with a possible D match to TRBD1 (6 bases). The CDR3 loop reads CASSAVGGGGYTF. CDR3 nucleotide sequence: TGTGCCAGCAGTGCGGTAGGGGGTGGTGGTTACACCTTC.